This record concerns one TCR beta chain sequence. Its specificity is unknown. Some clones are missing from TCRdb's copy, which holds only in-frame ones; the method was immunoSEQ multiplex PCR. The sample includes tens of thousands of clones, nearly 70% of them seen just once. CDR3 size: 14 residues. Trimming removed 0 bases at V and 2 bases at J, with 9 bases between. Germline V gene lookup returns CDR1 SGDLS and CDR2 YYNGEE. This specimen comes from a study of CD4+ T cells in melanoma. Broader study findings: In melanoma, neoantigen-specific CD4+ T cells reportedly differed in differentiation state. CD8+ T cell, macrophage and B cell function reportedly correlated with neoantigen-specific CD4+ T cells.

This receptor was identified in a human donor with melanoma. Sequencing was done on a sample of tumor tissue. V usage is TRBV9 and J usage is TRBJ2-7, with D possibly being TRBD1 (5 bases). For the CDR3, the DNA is TGTGCCAGCAGCGTAGGTCAGGGCCCCTACGAGCAGTACTTC. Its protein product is CASSVGQGPYEQYF.